Presented here are 5 T cell receptor beta chains from one specimen sequenced in a study of blood T cell repertoires in COVID-19. The protocol was immunoSEQ multiplex PCR, while the TCRdb copy is restricted to in-frame clones and leaves out a portion. This table holds approximately 200,000 clones, about 86% found once. The sample was peripheral blood. The source of these receptors is a woman aged 50 to 60 with acute or convalescent COVID-19.

The chain couples TRBV4-2 to TRBJ1-6; no clear D gene. CDR3 length: 13 residues. From germline, CDR1 is LGHNA and CDR2 YNFKEQ. Trimming removed 6 bases at V and 8 bases at J, with 11 bases between. CDR3 region: CASRDDWDSPLHF. CDR3 coding DNA: TGTGCCAGCAGGGATGACTGGGATTCACCCCTCCACTTT.

This clone was picked up many times. This chain links TRBV19 with TRBJ2-1; D gene uncertain. The CDR3 has 14 amino acids. The germline gives CDR1 LNHDA, CDR2 SQIVND (reference sequence). Trimming pared 11 bases from V and 2 bases from J, leaving 16 bases between. The CDR3 coding sequence is TGTGCCCGTCCGATCCCGCGGACCTACAATGAGCAGTTCTTC. This codes for CARPIPRTYNEQFF. The variable domain in full, with the rest retrieved from reference TRBV19 and TRBJ2-1, is DGGITQSPKYLFRKEGQNVTLSCEQNLNHDAMYWYRQDPGQGLRLIYYSQIVNDFQKGDIAEGYSVSREKKESFPLTVTSAQKNPTAFYLCARPIPRTYNEQFFGPGTRLTVL.

Here the CDR3 reads CASSFSGWQPQHF. The CDR3 nucleotides are TGTGCCAGCAGCTTTTCAGGGTGGCAGCCCCAGCATTTT. This rearrangement joins TRBV7-9 to TRBJ1-5; possibly TRBD1 for D (5 bases). There are 13 residues in the CDR3. V lost 3 bases and J lost 7, with 10 bases in between. Germline V gene sequence: CDR1 SEHNR, CDR2 FQNEAQ (reference sequence).

This clone was picked up a small number of times. CDR3 residues: CASSIRDRYEAFF. The CDR3 nucleotides read TGTGCCAGTAGTATTCGGGACAGATATGAAGCTTTCTTT. The chain links TRBV19 to TRBJ1-1, with TRBD1 identical over 7 bases. The CDR3 loop spans 13 amino acids. Germline values: CDR1 LNHDA, CDR2 SQIVND (reference sequence). V was pared by 3 bases and J by 7 bases, with 5 bases of the junction left unmatched.

This clone came up once. The rearrangement uses TRBV19 and TRBJ2-3; 7 nucleotides agree with TRBD2. There are 14 residues in the CDR3. Germline CDR1 reads LNHDA; CDR2 reads SQIVND (reference sequence). Trimming removed 10 bases from V and 0 bases from J; junction bases left unmatched: 7. CDR3 nucleotides: TGTGCCACCGCTTGGGGGGGGAGCACAGATACGCAGTATTTT. Translated, it gives CATAWGGSTDTQYF.